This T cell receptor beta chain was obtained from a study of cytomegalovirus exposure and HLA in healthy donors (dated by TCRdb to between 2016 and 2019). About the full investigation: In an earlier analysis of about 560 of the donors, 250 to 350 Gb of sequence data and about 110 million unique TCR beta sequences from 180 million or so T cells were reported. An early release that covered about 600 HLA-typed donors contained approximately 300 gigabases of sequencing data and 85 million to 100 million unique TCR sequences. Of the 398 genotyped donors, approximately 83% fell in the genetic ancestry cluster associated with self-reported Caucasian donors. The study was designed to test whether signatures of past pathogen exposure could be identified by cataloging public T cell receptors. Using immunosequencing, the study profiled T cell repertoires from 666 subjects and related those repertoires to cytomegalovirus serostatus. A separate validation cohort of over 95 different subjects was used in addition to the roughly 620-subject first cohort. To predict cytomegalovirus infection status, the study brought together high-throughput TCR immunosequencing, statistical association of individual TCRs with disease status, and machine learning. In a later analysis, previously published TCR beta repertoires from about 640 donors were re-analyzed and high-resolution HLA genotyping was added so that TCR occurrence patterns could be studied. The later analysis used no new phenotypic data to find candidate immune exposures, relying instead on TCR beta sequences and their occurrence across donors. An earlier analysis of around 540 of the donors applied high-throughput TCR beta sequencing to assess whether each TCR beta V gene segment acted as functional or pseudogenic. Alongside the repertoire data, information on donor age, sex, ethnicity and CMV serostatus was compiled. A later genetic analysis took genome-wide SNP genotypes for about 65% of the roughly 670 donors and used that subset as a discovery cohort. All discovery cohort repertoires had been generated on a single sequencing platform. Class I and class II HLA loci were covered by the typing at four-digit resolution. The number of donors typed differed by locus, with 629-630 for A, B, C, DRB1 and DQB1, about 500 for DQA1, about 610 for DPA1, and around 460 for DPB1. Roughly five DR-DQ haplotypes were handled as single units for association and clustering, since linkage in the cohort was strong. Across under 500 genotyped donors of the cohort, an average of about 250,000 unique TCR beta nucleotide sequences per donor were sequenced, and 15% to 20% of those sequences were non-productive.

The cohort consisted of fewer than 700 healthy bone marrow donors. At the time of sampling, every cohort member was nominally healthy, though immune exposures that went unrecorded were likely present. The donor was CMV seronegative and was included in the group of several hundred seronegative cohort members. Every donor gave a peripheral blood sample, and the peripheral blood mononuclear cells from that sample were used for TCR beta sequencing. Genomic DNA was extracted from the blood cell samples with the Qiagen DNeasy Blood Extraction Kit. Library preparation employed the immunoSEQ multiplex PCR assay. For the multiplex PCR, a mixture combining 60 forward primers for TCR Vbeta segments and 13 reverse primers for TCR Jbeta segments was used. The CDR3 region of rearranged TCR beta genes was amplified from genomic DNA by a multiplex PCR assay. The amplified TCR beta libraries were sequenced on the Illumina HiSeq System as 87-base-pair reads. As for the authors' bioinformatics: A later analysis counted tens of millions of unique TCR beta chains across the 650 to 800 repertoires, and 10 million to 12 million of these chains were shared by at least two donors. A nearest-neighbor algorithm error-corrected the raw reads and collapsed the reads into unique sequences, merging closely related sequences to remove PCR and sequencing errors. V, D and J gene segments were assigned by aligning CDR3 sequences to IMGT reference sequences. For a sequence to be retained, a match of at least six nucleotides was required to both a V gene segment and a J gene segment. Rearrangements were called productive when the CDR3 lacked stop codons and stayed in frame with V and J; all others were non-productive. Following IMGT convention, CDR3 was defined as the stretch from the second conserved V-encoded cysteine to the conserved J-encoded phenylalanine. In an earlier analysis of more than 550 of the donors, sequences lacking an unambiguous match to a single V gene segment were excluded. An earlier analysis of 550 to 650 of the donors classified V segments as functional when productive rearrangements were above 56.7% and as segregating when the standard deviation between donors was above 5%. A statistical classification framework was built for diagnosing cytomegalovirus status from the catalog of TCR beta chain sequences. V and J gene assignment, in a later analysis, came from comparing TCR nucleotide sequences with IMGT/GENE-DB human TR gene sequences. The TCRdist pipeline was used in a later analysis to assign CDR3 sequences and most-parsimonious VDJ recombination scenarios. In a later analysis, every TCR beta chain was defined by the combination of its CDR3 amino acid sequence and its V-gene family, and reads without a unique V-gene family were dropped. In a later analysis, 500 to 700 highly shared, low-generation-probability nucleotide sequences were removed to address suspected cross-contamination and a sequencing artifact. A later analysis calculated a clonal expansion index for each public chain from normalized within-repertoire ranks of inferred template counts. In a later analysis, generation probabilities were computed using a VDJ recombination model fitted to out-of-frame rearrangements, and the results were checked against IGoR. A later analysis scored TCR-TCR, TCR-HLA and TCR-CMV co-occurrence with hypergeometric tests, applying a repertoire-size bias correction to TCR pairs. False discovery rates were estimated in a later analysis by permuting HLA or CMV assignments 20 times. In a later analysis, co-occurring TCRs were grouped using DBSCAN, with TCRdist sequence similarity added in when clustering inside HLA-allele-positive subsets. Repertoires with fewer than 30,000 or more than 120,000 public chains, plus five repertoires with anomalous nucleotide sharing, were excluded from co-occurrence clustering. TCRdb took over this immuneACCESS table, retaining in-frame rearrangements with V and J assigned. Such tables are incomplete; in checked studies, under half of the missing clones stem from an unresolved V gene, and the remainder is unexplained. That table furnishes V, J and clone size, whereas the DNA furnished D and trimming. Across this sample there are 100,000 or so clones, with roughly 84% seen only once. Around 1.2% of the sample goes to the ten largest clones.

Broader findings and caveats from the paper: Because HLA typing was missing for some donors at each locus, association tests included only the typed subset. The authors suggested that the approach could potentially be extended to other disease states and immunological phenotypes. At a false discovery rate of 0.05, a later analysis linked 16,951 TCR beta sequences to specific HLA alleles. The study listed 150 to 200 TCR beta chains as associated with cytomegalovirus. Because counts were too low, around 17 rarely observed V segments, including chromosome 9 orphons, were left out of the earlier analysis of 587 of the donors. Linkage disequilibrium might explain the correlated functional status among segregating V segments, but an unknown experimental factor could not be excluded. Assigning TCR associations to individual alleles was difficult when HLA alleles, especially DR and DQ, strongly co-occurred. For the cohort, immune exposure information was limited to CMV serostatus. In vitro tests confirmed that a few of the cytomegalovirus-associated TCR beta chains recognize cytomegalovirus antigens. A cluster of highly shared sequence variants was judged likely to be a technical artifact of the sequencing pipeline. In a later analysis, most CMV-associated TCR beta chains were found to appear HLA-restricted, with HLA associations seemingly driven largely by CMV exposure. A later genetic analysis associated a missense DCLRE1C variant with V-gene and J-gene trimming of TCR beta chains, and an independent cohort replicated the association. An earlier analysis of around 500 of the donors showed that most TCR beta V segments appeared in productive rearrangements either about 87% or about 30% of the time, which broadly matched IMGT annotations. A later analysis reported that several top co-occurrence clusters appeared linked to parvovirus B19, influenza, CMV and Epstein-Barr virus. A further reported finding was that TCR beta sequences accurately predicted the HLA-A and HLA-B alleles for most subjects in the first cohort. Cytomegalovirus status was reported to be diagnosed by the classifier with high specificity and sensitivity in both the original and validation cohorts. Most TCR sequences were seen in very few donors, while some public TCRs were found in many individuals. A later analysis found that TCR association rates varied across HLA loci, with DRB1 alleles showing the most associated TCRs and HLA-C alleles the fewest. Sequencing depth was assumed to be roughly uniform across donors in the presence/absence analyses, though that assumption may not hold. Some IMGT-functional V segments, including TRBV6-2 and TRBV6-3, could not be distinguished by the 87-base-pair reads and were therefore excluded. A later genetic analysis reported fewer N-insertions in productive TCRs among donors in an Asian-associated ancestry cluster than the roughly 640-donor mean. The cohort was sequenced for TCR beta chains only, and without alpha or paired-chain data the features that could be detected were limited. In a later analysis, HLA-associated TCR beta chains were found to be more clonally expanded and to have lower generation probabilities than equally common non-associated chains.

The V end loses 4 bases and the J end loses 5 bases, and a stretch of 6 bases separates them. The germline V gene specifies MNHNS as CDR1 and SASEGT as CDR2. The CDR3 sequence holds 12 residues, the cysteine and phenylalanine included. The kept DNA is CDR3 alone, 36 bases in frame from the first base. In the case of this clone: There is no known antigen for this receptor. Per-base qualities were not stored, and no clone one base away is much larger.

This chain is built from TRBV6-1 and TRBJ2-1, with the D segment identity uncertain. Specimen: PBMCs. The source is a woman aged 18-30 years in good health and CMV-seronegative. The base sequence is TGTGCCAGCAGTGTGCGGAACAATGAGCAGTTCTTC. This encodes CASSVRNNEQFF.